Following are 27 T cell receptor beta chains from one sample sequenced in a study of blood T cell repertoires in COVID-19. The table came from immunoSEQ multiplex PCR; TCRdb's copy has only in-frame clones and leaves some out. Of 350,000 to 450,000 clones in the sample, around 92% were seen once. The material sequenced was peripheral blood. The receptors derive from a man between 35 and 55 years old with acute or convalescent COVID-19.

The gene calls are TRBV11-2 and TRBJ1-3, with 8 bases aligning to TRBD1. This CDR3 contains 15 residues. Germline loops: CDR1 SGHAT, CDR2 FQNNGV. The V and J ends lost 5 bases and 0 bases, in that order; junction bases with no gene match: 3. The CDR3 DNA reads TGTGCCAGCAGCCGGACAGGGTTCTCTGGAAACACCATATATTTT. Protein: CASSRTGFSGNTIYF.

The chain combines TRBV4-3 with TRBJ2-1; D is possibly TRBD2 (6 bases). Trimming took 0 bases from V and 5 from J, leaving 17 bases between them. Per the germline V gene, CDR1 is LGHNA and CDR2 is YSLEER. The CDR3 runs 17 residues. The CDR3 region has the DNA TGCGCCAGCAGCCAAGAAAGGGGACGGGGGAAAAACAATGAGCAGTTCTTC. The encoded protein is CASSQERGRGKNNEQFF.

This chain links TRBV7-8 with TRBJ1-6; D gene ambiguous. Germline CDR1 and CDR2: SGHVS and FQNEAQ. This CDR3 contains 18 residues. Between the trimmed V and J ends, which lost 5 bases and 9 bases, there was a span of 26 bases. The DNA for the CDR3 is TGTGCCAGCAGCCTTACCCAGGTTACTGAAAACTTCGGTTCACCCCTCCACTTT. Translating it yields CASSLTQVTENFGSPLHF. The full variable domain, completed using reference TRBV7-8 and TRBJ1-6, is GAGVSQSPRYKVAKRGQDVALRCDPISGHVSLFWYQQALGQGPEFLTYFQNEAQLDKSGLPSDRFFAERPEGSVSTLKIQRTQQEDSAVYLCASSLTQVTENFGSPLHFGNGTRLTVT.

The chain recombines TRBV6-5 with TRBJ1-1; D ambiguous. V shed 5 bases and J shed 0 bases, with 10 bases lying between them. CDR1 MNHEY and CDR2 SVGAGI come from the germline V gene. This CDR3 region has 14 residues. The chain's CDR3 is CASSSGGMNTEAFF. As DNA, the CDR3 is TGTGCCAGCAGTAGCGGAGGGATGAACACTGAAGCTTTCTTT.

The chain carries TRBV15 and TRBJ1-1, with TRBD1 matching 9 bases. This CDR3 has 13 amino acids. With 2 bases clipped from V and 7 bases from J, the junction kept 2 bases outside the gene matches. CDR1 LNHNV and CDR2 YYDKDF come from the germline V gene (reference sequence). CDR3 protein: CATSRLGQGEAFF. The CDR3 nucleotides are TGTGCCACCAGCAGACTGGGACAGGGTGAAGCTTTCTTT.

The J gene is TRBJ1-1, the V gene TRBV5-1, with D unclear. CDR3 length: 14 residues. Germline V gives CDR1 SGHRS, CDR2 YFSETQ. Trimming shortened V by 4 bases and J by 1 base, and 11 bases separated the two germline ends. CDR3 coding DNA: TGCGCCAGCAGCCCTCGCCCCAGGAACACTGAAGCTTTCTTT. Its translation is CASSPRPRNTEAFF.

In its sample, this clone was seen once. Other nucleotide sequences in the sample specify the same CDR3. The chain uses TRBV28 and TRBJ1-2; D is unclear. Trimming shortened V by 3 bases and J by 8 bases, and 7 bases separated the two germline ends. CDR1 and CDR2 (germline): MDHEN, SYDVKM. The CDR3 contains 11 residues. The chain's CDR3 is CASSFRGGYTF. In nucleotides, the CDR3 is TGTGCCAGCAGTTTCCGGGGAGGCTACACCTTC.

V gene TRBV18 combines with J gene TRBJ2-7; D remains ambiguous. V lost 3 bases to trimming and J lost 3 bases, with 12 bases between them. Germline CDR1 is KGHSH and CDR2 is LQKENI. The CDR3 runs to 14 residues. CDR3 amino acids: CASSPPQGDYEQYF. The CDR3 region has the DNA TGTGCCAGCTCACCTCCGCAAGGAGACTACGAGCAGTACTTC.

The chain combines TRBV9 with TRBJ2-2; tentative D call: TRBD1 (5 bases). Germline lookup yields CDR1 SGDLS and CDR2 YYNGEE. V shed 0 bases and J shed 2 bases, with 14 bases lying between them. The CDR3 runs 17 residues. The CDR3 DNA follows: TGTGCCAGCAGCGTAGGGGGCGCCAGATTAAACACCGGGGAGCTGTTTTTT. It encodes CASSVGGARLNTGELFF.

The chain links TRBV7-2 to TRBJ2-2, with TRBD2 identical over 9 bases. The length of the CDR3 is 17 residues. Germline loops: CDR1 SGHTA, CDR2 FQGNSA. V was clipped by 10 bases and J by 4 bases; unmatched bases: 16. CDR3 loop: CAIPPGDAGGGTGELFF. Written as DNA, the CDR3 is TGTGCCATCCCGCCGGGCGACGCGGGGGGGGGCACCGGGGAGCTGTTTTTT. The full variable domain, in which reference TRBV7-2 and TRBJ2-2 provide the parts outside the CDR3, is GAGVSQSPSNKVTEKGKDVELRCDPISGHTALYWYRQSLGQGLEFLIYFQGNSAPDKSGLPSDRFSAERTGGSVSTLTIQRTQQEDSAVYLCAIPPGDAGGGTGELFFGEGSRLTVL.

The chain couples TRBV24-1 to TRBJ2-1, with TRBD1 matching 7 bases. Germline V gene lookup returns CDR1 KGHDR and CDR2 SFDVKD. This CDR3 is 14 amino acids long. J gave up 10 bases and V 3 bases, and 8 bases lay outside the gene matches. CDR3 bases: TGTGCCACCAGTGATGACAGGGTATCGGGAGAGCAGTTCTTC. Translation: CATSDDRVSGEQFF.

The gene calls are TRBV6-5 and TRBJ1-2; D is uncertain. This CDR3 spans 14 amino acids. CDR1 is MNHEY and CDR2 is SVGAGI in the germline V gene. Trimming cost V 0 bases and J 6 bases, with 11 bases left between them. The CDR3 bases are TGTGCCAGCAGTTACTCGACCAGGATAGATGGCTACACCTTC. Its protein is CASSYSTRIDGYTF.

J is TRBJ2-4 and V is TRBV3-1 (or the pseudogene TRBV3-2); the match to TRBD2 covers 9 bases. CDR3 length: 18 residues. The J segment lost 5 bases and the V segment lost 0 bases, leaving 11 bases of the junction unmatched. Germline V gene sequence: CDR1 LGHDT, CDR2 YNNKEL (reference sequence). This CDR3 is CASSQEVEREAPENIQYF. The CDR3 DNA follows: TGTGCCAGCAGCCAAGAGGTTGAGCGGGAGGCCCCAGAAAACATTCAGTACTTC.

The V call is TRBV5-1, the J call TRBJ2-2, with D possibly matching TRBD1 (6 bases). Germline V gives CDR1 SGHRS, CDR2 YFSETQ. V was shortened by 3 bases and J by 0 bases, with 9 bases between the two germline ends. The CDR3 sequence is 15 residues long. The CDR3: CASSSQGPNTGELFF. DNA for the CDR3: TGCGCCAGCAGCTCACAGGGCCCGAACACCGGGGAGCTGTTTTTT.

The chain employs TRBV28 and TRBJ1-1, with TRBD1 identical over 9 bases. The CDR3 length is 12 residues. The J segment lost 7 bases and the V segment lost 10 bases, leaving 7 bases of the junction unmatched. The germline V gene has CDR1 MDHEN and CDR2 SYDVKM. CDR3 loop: CATRDREFEAFF. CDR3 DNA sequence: TGTGCCACTCGGGACAGGGAATTTGAAGCTTTCTTT.

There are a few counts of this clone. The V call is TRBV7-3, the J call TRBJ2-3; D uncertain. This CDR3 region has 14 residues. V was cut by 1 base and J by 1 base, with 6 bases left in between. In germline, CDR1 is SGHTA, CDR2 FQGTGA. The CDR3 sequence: CASSLNGGTDTQYF. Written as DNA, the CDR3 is TGTGCCAGCAGCTTAAACGGAGGCACAGATACGCAGTATTTT.

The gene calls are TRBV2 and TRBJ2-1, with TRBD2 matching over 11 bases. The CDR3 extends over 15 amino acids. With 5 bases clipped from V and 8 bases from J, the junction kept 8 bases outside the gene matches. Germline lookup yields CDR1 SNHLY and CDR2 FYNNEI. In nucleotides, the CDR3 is TGTGCCAGCAGTACTAGCGGGAGAGTATCCGATGAGCAGTTCTTC. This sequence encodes CASSTSGRVSDEQFF.

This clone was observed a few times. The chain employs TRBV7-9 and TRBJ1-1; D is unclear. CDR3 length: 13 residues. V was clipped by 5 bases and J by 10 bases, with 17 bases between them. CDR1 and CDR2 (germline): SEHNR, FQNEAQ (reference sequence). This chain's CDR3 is CASSPGRVVGAFF. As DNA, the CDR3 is TGTGCCAGCAGCCCCGGGCGGGTCGTCGGAGCTTTCTTT.

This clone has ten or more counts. CDR3 sequence (DNA): TGTGCCACCAGCAGAGCGGGGGGGCTCTATGGCTACACCTTC. Translating gives CATSRAGGLYGYTF. The chain couples TRBV15 to TRBJ1-2, with D tentatively TRBD1 (6 bases). CDR1 is LNHNV and CDR2 is YYDKDF in the germline V gene (reference sequence). This CDR3 comprises 14 residues. With 1 base removed from V and 4 bases from J, the gap between germline ends came to 10 bases.

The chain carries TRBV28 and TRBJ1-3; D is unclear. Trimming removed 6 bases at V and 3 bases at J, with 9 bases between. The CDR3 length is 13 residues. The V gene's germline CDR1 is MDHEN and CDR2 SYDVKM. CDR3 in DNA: TGTGCCAGCAGGAGACAAGGTGGAAACACCATATATTTT. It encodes CASRRQGGNTIYF.

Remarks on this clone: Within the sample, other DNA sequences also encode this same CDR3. The CDR3 bases are TGTGCCAGCAGCTTAGGGGGCGGGAATCAGCCCCAGCATTTT. Protein: CASSLGGGNQPQHF. The V call is TRBV13, the J call TRBJ1-5; D remains ambiguous. CDR3 length: 14 amino acids. V lost 0 bases to trimming and J lost 4 bases, with 7 bases between them. Germline assignment: CDR1 PRHDT and CDR2 FYEKMQ (reference sequence).

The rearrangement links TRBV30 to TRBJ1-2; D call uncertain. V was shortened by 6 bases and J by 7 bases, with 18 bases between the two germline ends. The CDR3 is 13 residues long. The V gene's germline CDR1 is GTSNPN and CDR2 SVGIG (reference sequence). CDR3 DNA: TGTGCCTGCCGGACGGACTCTCGGGGTGGCTACACCTTC. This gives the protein CACRTDSRGGYTF.

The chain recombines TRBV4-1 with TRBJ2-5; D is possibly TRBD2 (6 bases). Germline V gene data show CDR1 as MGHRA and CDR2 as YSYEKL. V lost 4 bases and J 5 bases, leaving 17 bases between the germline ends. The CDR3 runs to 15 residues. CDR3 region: CASSLGGGPRETQYF. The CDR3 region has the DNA TGCGCCAGCAGCCTCGGCGGAGGGCCCCGGGAGACCCAGTACTTC.

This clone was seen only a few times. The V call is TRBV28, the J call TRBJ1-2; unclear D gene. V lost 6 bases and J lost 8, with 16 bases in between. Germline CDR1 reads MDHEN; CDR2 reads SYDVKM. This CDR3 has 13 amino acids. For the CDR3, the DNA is TGTGCCAGCAGGCCCGACGGGGTATTAGGCTACACCTTC. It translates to CASRPDGVLGYTF.

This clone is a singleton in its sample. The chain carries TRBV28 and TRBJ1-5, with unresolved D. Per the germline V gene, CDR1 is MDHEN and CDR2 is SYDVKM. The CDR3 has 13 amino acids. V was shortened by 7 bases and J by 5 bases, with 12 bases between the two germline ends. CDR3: CASTIRSDQPQHF. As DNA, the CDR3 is TGTGCCAGCACCATTCGGTCTGATCAGCCCCAGCATTTT.

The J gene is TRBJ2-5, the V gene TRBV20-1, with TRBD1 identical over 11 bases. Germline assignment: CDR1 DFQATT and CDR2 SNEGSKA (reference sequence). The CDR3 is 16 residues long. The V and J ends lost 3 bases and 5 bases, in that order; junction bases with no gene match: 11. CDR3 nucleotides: TGCAGTGCTAGTGACCTCTGGACAGGGGGCGCGGAGACCCAGTACTTC. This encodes CSASDLWTGGAETQYF.

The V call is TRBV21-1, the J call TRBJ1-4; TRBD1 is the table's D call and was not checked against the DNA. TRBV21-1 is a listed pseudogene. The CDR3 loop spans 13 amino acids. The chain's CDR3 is CASSARQDEKLFF. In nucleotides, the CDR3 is TGTGCCAGCAGCGCAAGACAAGATGAAAAACTGTTTTTT.